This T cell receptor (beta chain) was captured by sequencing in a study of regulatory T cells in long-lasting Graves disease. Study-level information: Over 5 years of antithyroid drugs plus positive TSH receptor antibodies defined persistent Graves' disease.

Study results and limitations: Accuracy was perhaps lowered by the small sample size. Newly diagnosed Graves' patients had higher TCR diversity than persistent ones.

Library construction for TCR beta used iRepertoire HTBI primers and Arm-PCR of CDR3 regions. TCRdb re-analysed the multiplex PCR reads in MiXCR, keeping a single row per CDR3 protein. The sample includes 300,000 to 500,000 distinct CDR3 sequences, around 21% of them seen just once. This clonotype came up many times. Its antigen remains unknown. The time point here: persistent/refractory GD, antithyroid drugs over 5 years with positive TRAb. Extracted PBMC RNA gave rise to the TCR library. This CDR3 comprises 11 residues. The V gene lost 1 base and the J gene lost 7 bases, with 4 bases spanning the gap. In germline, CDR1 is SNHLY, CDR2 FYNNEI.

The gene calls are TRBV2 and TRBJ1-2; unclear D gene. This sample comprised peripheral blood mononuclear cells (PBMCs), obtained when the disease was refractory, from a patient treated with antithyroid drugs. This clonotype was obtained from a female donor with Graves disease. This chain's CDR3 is CASSEDAGYTF. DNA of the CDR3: TGTGCCAGCAGTGAAGACGCTGGCTACACCTTC.